This T cell receptor (beta chain) was found in a study of T-cell memory formation after mild COVID-19. Study findings and constraints: Prior to infection, memory already included some responding clones, suggesting cross-reactive memory joined. Whereas later expanders leaned CD4+, clones contracting day 15 to 85 showed a balanced CD4/CD8 makeup.

TCRdb processed the 5' RACE reads anew with MiXCR; each CDR3 protein has one entry. The data contain 400,000 or so distinct CDR3 sequences, 20% of them singletons. This clonotype was seen only a few times. Antigen specificity is unknown. In germline, CDR1 is LGHNA, CDR2 YNFKEQ. Losses at the gene ends were 0 bases for V and 4 bases for J; bases not matched to a gene: 14. This CDR3 is built from 18 residues. Material for sequencing was PBMCs or a T cell subset sorted from them (not recorded which). The chain uses TRBV4-2 and TRBJ2-5; TRBD2 matches at 7 bases. This TCR derives from an adult woman who had mild COVID-19 (a few samples of this study predate the infection). Cell type and time point are not known. CDR3 DNA: TGTGCCAGCAGCCAAGATCAAGGAGGACTAGGGGCCCGAGAGACCCAGTACTTC. It encodes CASSQDQGGLGARETQYF.